These 29 T cell receptor beta chains were all obtained from the same sample, sequenced in a study of blood T cell repertoires in COVID-19. Some clones are missing from TCRdb's copy, which holds only in-frame ones; the method was immunoSEQ multiplex PCR. This table has about 66,000 clones, approximately 91% appearing once. Sequencing was carried out using peripheral blood. The source is a man between 65 and 85 years old with acute or convalescent COVID-19.

The chain uses TRBV5-4 and TRBJ1-1; 7 positions match TRBD1. The CDR3 length is 14 residues. J was trimmed by 4 bases and V by 2 bases; bases with no gene match: 5. CDR1 SGHNT and CDR2 YYREEE come from the germline V gene (reference sequence). CDR3 nucleotides: TGTGCCAGCAGCTTAGGGGGCCCTTCCACTGAAGCTTTCTTT. Encoded protein: CASSLGGPSTEAFF.

The chain combines TRBV23-1 with TRBJ1-5, with 7 bases lining up with TRBD1. TRBV23-1 is annotated as an ORF whose role is uncertain. The CDR3 has 16 amino acids. After removal of 4 bases from V and 0 bases from J, the junction contained 6 bases not matched to a gene. The CDR3 coding sequence is TGCGCCAGCAGTCCAAACAGGGGAGCTAGCAATCAGCCCCAGCATTTT. It yields the protein CASSPNRGASNQPQHF.

V and J are TRBV6-5 and TRBJ2-2, with a tentative D call TRBD2 (5 bases). Per germline, CDR1 MNHEY and CDR2 SVGAGI. This CDR3 is built from 15 residues. V shed 0 bases and J shed 4 bases, with 9 bases lying between them. The CDR3 is CASSYSPSLTGELFF. The CDR3 region has the DNA TGTGCCAGCAGTTACTCTCCTAGCCTCACCGGGGAGCTGTTTTTT.

The chain uses TRBV5-4 and TRBJ2-3; possible D gene TRBD1, 6 bases. The CDR3 is 17 amino acids. Germline-derived CDR1 and CDR2 are SGHNT and YYREEE (reference sequence). Trimming took 5 bases from V and 0 from J, leaving 19 bases between them. The CDR3 loop is CASSLYRGRGSTDTQYF. The DNA of the CDR3 is TGTGCCAGCAGTCTTTATCGTGGCAGGGGAAGCACAGATACGCAGTATTTT. The variable domain in full, with the rest retrieved from reference TRBV5-4 and TRBJ2-3, is ETGVTQSPTHLIKTRGQQVTLRCSSQSGHNTVSWYQQALGQGPQFIFQYYREEENGRGNFPPRFSGLQFPNYSSELNVNALELDDSALYLCASSLYRGRGSTDTQYFGPGTRLTVL.

A few counts support this clone. The J gene is TRBJ1-6, the V gene TRBV28, with TRBD1 as a possible D gene (5 bases). V was cut by 5 bases and J by 7 bases, with 21 bases left in between. CDR3 length: 17 residues. CDR1 MDHEN and CDR2 SYDVKM come from the germline V gene. CDR3 DNA: TGTGCCAGCAGTCCACTCCGGGGGGGTGTGGACAATTCACCCCTCCACTTT. Its protein is CASSPLRGGVDNSPLHF.

This clone has a single count. The chain links TRBV20-1 to TRBJ2-3; D gene ambiguous. The CDR3 is 11 amino acids. The V gene's germline CDR1 is DFQATT and CDR2 SNEGSKA (reference sequence). Deletions cut 0 bases from V and 9 bases from J, with 7 bases between. CDR3 in DNA: TGCAGTGCTAGAGAAGCCGGGACGCAGTATTTT. This gives the protein CSAREAGTQYF.

The rearrangement links TRBV19 to TRBJ1-5, with 9 bases aligning to TRBD1. Germline CDR1 reads LNHDA; CDR2 reads SQIVND (reference sequence). Trimming cost V 2 bases and J 6 bases; bases outside gene matches: 5. This CDR3 spans 15 amino acids. DNA of the CDR3: TGTGCCAGTAGTATAAGACAGGGGGGTCGTCAGCCCCAGCATTTT. Translation: CASSIRQGGRQPQHF. The whole variable domain, remainder taken from reference TRBV19 and TRBJ1-5, is DGGITQSPKYLFRKEGQNVTLSCEQNLNHDAMYWYRQDPGQGLRLIYYSQIVNDFQKGDIAEGYSVSREKKESFPLTVTSAQKNPTAFYLCASSIRQGGRQPQHFGDGTRLSIL.

The rearrangement joins TRBV9 to TRBJ2-5; 14 bases are a match to TRBD2. Germline assignment: CDR1 SGDLS and CDR2 YYNGEE. The CDR3 is made up of 19 amino acids. The J segment lost 5 bases and the V segment lost 3 bases, leaving 15 bases of the junction unmatched. CDR3 region: CASSGGLGPGLAGVETQYF. As DNA, the CDR3 is TGTGCCAGCAGCGGAGGCCTTGGACCGGGACTAGCGGGGGTGGAGACCCAGTACTTC.

The chain links TRBV4-2 to TRBJ1-2; tentatively, D is TRBD1 (5 bases). The V gene's germline CDR1 is LGHNA and CDR2 YNFKEQ. This CDR3 is 15 amino acids long. Trimming left V 4 bases short and J 9 bases short, with 21 bases between. CDR3 DNA sequence: TGTGCCAGCAGCCGTGACCCGGGGGGAGGTAGCAGCTACACCTTC. Protein: CASSRDPGGGSSYTF.

The chain couples TRBV2 to TRBJ2-3, with no clear D. V was shortened by 5 bases and J by 10 bases, with 10 bases between the two germline ends. Germline CDR1 reads SNHLY; CDR2 reads FYNNEI. The CDR3 contains 11 residues. CDR3 residues: CASSIGSAQYF. The CDR3 coding sequence is TGTGCCAGCAGTATCGGGTCGGCGCAGTATTTT.

J is TRBJ2-7 and V is TRBV19; possibly TRBD1 for D (6 bases). V gave up 7 bases and J gave up 5 bases, with 15 bases separating them. CDR3 length equals 13 residues. CDR1 and CDR2 from the germline V gene are LNHDA and SQIVND (reference sequence). The CDR3 nucleotides read TGTGCCAGTACCGGGACATCTCTCGACGAGCAGTACTTC. Its translation: CASTGTSLDEQYF.

For the CDR3, the DNA is TGTGCCACCAGCAGAAGCTACGAGGATACGCAGTATTTT. Protein sequence: CATSRSYEDTQYF. The chain has TRBV15 and TRBJ2-3; D is uncertain. Germline assignment: CDR1 LNHNV and CDR2 YYDKDF (reference sequence). Trimming cost V 2 bases and J 6 bases, with 9 bases left between them. This CDR3 is 13 amino acids long.

V and J are TRBV10-3 and TRBJ2-7; TRBD2 is a possible D gene (5 bases). V dropped 2 bases and J dropped 0 bases, with 11 bases sitting between them. The germline V gene has CDR1 ENHRY and CDR2 SYGVKD. This CDR3 has 15 residues. The CDR3 DNA follows: TGTGCCATCAGTGAGATCTCAGGACTCTCCTACGAGCAGTACTTC. It codes for CAISEISGLSYEQYF.

The chain recombines TRBV7-9 with TRBJ1-6; possibly TRBD1 for D (6 bases). This CDR3 is 15 amino acids long. The ends were cut back, 5 bases at V and 3 bases at J, with 11 bases in the middle. Germline V gene sequence: CDR1 SEHNR, CDR2 FQNEAQ (reference sequence). The CDR3 region is CASSVQGYYNSPLHF. The CDR3 coding sequence is TGTGCCAGCAGCGTCCAGGGGTACTATAATTCACCCCTCCACTTT.

The chain carries TRBV5-1 and TRBJ2-2; 7 positions agree with TRBD2. Germline CDR1 reads SGHRS; CDR2 reads YFSETQ. The CDR3 sequence is 17 residues long. The junction had 6 bases not matched to a gene; V was cut back by 0 bases and J by 1 base. CDR3 amino acids: CASSLARRGKNTGELFF. For the CDR3, the DNA is TGCGCCAGCAGCTTGGCCCGGCGGGGGAAGAACACCGGGGAGCTGTTTTTT.

The chain combines TRBV14 with TRBJ2-5, with 7 bases that match TRBD1. CDR3 length equals 16 residues. Germline lookup yields CDR1 SGHDN and CDR2 FVKESK. The ends lost 0 bases at V and 5 bases at J; junction bases unmatched: 9. CDR3 loop: CASSQDLRGRGETQYF. Written as DNA, the CDR3 is TGTGCCAGCAGCCAAGATCTGAGGGGGCGAGGGGAGACCCAGTACTTC.

This chain joins TRBV5-1 and TRBJ1-1; 10 bases are a match to TRBD1. CDR3 size: 15 residues. In germline, CDR1 is SGHRS, CDR2 YFSETQ. With V trimmed by 3 bases and J by 3 bases, 5 bases remained unmatched. The CDR3 here is CASSSGQGLDTEAFF. Written as DNA, the CDR3 is TGCGCCAGCAGCTCGGGACAGGGGCTTGACACTGAAGCTTTCTTT.

The rearrangement links TRBV18 to TRBJ1-4, with TRBD1 matching 9 bases. Germline CDR1 reads KGHSH; CDR2 reads LQKENI. CDR3 length: 16 residues. V lost 0 bases and J lost 5; bases outside the gene matches: 4. The CDR3 loop reads CASSPPNRGRNEKLFF. CDR3 nucleotides: TGTGCCAGCTCACCACCGAACAGGGGGCGCAATGAAAAACTGTTTTTT.

J is TRBJ1-5 and V is TRBV27; 7 bases map to TRBD1. Germline lookup yields CDR1 MNHEY and CDR2 SMNVEV (reference sequence). The CDR3 is 14 residues long. V shed 2 bases and J 5 bases; nucleotides not matched to a gene: 3. DNA for the CDR3: TGTGCCAGCAGTTTAACAGGGGATGATCAGCCCCAGCATTTT. Translated: CASSLTGDDQPQHF.

The rearrangement joins TRBV2 to TRBJ2-7; TRBD1 matches at 9 bases. The ends lost 4 bases at V and 0 bases at J; junction bases unmatched: 10. The length of the CDR3 is 17 residues. Germline CDR1 is SNHLY and CDR2 is FYNNEI. CDR3 residues: CASSGVGQGTSSYEQYF. CDR3 DNA sequence: TGTGCCAGCAGTGGGGTAGGACAGGGGACCAGCTCCTACGAGCAGTACTTC.

This clone was counted only a few times. The chain is built from TRBV18 and TRBJ1-2; TRBD1 is a possible D gene (5 bases). In germline, CDR1 is KGHSH, CDR2 LQKENI. V was shortened by 4 bases and J by 0 bases, with 12 bases between the two germline ends. The CDR3 is 15 amino acids. The CDR3, as DNA: TGTGCCAGCTCACAAGTGACAGCCTCTAACTATGGCTACACCTTC. Protein product: CASSQVTASNYGYTF.

With respect to this clone: In the same sample, other DNA sequences code for this CDR3. The V gene is TRBV18, the J gene TRBJ2-3; D unresolved. Trimming left V 4 bases short and J 0 bases short, with 5 bases between. Germline CDR1 reads KGHSH; CDR2 reads LQKENI. This CDR3 has 13 residues. As DNA, the CDR3 is TGTGCCAGCTCACGGCTTAGCACAGATACGCAGTATTTT. It encodes CASSRLSTDTQYF.

This clone was counted a single time. The chain uses TRBV18 and TRBJ2-5, with a weak D call TRBD2 (6 bases). V was cut by 1 base and J by 5 bases, with 11 bases left in between. CDR1 is KGHSH and CDR2 is LQKENI in the germline V gene. The CDR3 is made up of 14 amino acids. The DNA of the CDR3 is TGTGCCAGCTCACCACGGGGGGTTTTGGAGACCCAGTACTTC. It encodes CASSPRGVLETQYF.

The rearrangement joins TRBV14 to TRBJ2-1; 10 nucleotides line up with TRBD2. Looked up from germline, CDR1 is SGHDN and CDR2 is FVKESK. CDR3 length: 17 residues. Trimming cost V 1 base and J 8 bases; bases outside gene matches: 11. CDR3 DNA: TGTGCCAGCAGCCAAGGACCTAGCGGGGGCCCCGGGGATGAGCAGTTCTTC. This gives the protein CASSQGPSGGPGDEQFF. The whole variable domain, filled in from reference TRBV14 and TRBJ2-1, reads EAGVTQFPSHSVIEKGQTVTLRCDPISGHDNLYWYRRVMGKEIKFLLHFVKESKQDESGMPNNRFLAERTGGTYSTLKVQPAELEDSGVYFCASSQGPSGGPGDEQFFGPGTRLTVL.

The rearrangement joins TRBV2 to TRBJ1-6; D unclear. Germline lookup yields CDR1 SNHLY and CDR2 FYNNEI. There are 11 residues in the CDR3. Trimming took off 3 bases at V and 13 bases at J, with 7 bases between the two ends. The CDR3 reads CASSEAGPLHF. The CDR3 nucleotides read TGTGCCAGCAGTGAGGCGGGGCCCCTCCACTTT.

The genes are TRBV4-1 and TRBJ1-1; tentatively, D is TRBD1 (6 bases). V was clipped by 4 bases and J by 5 bases, with 20 bases between them. The CDR3 contains 16 residues. Looked up from germline, CDR1 is MGHRA and CDR2 is YSYEKL. The CDR3 nucleotides read TGCGCCAGCAGCCGCAATGCGGGGGGGCAATTGACTGAAGCTTTCTTT. It is translated as CASSRNAGGQLTEAFF.

The V gene is TRBV3-1 (or the pseudogene TRBV3-2), the J gene TRBJ2-7; 13 nucleotides line up with TRBD2. J gave up 6 bases and V 1 base, and 3 bases lay outside the gene matches. CDR3 length: 15 amino acids. Germline V gene sequence: CDR1 LGHDT, CDR2 YNNKEL (reference sequence). As DNA, the CDR3 is TGTGCCAGCAGCCAAGGACTAGCGGGGGGTTTCGAGCAGTACTTC. Protein product: CASSQGLAGGFEQYF.

The sample holds a few counts of this clone. The chain links TRBV3-1 (or the pseudogene TRBV3-2) to TRBJ2-7; 9 bases align to TRBD1. Germline CDR1 and CDR2: LGHDT and YNNKEL (reference sequence). The CDR3 is made up of 17 amino acids. The V segment lost 3 bases and the J segment 0 bases; nucleotides outside the gene matches: 9. In DNA form, the CDR3 reads TGTGCCAGCAGCCATACGAGAACGGGACAGGGCTCCTACGAGCAGTACTTC. Translation gives CASSHTRTGQGSYEQYF.

The CDR3: CASSPRTGSNQPQHF. The CDR3 DNA follows: TGTGCCAGCAGCCCCCGGACAGGCAGCAATCAGCCCCAGCATTTT. This chain links TRBV21-1 with TRBJ1-5; the DNA was not used to check the table's D call, TRBD1. TRBV21-1 is deemed a pseudogene. This CDR3 comprises 15 residues.